This TCR beta chain is from a study of low-dose radiotherapy and immunotherapy resistance in tumors. The overall study: Aspirin was taken orally by patients at 300 mg daily for four cycles from cycle 1 day 1.

This clonotype appeared a few times. First-strand cDNA used TRAV- and TRBV-specific primers, covering alpha and beta chains. TCR amplification involved about 21 PCR cycles with a constant-region primer and V-primer adapter. From the reads, TCRdb called clonotypes with MiXCR, one entry per CDR3 protein. The data show around 10,000 distinct CDR3 sequences, 60% to 80% seen once. Trimming removed 5 bases at V and 0 bases at J, with 17 bases between. Germline CDR1 is MNHEY and CDR2 is SMNVEV (reference sequence). The CDR3 consists of 17 residues. The chain joins TRBV27 to TRBJ1-5; D is possibly TRBD1 (6 bases). The TCR originated in a human donor with advanced metastatic prostate, ovarian, gallbladder or colorectal cancer (not recorded which). This table probably holds off-target reads from a library built for another chain. CDR3 in DNA: TGTGCCAGCAGTCGTTCCTCGGGGGCGCTTAGCAATCAGCCCCAGCATTTT. This codes for CASSRSSGALSNQPQHF.